This note documents a single T cell receptor beta chain sequence. TCRdb's table, derived via immunoSEQ multiplex PCR, lists solely in-frame clones and lacks some. The sample holds 140,000 or so clones, about nine tenths seen once. This entry belongs to a study of T cell responses to AZD1222 COVID-19 vaccine. Losses at the gene ends were 7 bases for V and 8 bases for J; bases not matched to a gene: 9. The CDR3 length is 15 residues. Germline CDR1 and CDR2: ENHRY and SYGVKD. The chain carries TRBV10-3 and TRBJ2-1; 12 nucleotides match TRBD2. The input for sequencing was peripheral blood, taken on day 0 of AZD1222 vaccination. This receptor was identified in an adult in good health. Here the CDR3 DNA reads TGTGCCATCAAGTCGACTAGCGGGAGTGTCTATGAGCAGTTCTTC. Its translation: CAIKSTSGSVYEQFF.